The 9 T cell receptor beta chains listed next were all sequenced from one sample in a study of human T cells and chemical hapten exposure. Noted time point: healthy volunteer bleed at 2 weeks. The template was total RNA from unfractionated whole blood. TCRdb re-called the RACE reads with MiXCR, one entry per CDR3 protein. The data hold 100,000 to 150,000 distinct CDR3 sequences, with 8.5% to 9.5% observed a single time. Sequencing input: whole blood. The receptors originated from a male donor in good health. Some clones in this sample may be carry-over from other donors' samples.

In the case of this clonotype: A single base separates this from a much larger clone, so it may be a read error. CDR3 DNA: TGTGCCAGCAGTCCACAGAAACGGGCTGCAGGCGCGCAGTACTTC. It encodes CASSPQKRAAGAQYF. This rearrangement joins TRBV7-9 to TRBJ2-7; D ambiguous. The V gene's germline CDR1 is SEHNR and CDR2 FQNEAQ (reference sequence). The CDR3 has 15 residues. Trimming took off 6 bases at V and 9 bases at J, with 24 bases between the two ends.

DNA for the CDR3: TGTGCCAGCTCACTAACCGGGACAGGGGGGGTCGATGAGCAGTTCTTC. It yields the protein CASSLTGTGGVDEQFF. The chain links TRBV18 to TRBJ2-1; TRBD1 agrees at 11 bases. The trim removed 4 bases at V and 8 bases at J, leaving 10 bases unmatched. The CDR3 spans 16 residues. CDR1 and CDR2 (germline): KGHSH, LQKENI.

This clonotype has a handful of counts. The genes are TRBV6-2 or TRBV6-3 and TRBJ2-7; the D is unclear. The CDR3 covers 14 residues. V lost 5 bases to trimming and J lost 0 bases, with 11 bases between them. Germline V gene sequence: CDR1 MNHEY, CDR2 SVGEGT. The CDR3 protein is CASSTTEYSYEQYF. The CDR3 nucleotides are TGTGCCAGCAGTACTACAGAGTACTCCTACGAGCAGTACTTC.

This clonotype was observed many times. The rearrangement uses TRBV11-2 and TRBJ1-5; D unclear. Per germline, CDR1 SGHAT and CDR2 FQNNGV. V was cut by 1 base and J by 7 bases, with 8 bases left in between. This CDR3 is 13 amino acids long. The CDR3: CASSLGPGQPQHF. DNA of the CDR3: TGTGCCAGCAGCTTAGGCCCAGGCCAGCCCCAGCATTTT.

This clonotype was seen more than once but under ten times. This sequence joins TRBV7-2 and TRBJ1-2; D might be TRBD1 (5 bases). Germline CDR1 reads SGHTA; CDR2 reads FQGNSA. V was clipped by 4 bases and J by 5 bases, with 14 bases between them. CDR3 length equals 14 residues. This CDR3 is CASSSPGRVYGYTF. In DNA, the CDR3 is TGTGCCAGCAGCTCCCCGGGCAGGGTATATGGCTACACCTTC.

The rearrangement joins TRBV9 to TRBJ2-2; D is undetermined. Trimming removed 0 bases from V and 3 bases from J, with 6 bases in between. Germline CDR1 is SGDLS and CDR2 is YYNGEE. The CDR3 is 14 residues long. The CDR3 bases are TGTGCCAGCAGCGTAGGTACCGACACCGGGGAGCTGTTTTTT. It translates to CASSVGTDTGELFF.

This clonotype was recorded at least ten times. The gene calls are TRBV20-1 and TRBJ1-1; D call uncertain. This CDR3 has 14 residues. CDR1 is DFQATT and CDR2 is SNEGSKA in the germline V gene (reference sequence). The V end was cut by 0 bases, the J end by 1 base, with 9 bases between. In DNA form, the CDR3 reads TGCAGTGCTAGAGAAGGAGGCCCGAACACTGAAGCTTTCTTT. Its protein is CSAREGGPNTEAFF.

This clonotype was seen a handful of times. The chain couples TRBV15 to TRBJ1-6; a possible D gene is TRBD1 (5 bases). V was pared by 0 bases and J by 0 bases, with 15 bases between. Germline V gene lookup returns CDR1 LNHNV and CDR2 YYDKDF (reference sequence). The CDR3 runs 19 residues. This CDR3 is CATSRDIGTPSSYNSPLHF. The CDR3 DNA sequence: TGTGCCACCAGCAGAGATATCGGGACCCCGAGCTCCTATAATTCACCCCTCCACTTT.

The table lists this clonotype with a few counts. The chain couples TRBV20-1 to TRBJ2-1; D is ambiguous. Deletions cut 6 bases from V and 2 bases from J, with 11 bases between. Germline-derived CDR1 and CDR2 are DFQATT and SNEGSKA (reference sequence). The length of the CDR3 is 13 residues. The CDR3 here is CSATGLPYNEQFF. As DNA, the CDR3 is TGCAGTGCCACCGGGCTACCCTACAATGAGCAGTTCTTC.